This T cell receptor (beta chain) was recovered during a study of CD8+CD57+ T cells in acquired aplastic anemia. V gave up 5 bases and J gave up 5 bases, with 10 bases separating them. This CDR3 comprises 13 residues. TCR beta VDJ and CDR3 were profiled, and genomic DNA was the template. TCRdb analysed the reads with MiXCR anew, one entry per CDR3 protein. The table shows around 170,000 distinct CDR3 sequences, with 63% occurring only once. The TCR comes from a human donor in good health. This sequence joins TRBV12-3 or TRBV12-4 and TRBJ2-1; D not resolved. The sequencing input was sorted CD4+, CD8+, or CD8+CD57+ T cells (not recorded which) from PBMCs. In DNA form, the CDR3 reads TGTGCCAGCAGTCGCCGACTGGACAATGAGCAGTTCTTC. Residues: CASSRRLDNEQFF.